The 20 T cell receptor beta chains reported below all come from one sample, sequenced in a study of blood T cell repertoires in COVID-19. TCRdb's table, derived via immunoSEQ multiplex PCR, lists solely in-frame clones and lacks some. Altogether 250,000 to 350,000 clones are present, approximately 86% being singletons, with the ten largest covering more than 2%. Sequencing used peripheral blood. The receptors come from a man aged 18 to 35 with active or convalescent COVID-19.

Note on this clone: Within the sample, other DNA sequences also encode this same CDR3. The J gene is TRBJ1-1, the V gene TRBV7-8; the D is unclear. Germline V gene lookup returns CDR1 SGHVS and CDR2 FQNEAQ. Trimming removed 3 bases at V and 4 bases at J, with 12 bases between. This CDR3 contains 14 residues. The CDR3 nucleotides read TGTGCCAGCAGCTTGGGAGGGCTGGGCACTGAAGCTTTCTTT. It translates to CASSLGGLGTEAFF.

This chain links TRBV7-3 with TRBJ2-3; TRBD2 aligns across 12 bases. J was trimmed by 4 bases and V by 5 bases; bases with no gene match: 7. The CDR3 runs to 16 residues. The V gene's germline CDR1 is SGHTA and CDR2 FQGTGA. The CDR3 protein is CASSLLAGGPADTQYF. The CDR3 DNA reads as TGTGCCAGCAGCCTTCTAGCGGGAGGGCCCGCAGATACGCAGTATTTT.

This rearrangement joins TRBV28 to TRBJ1-5; D ambiguous. The V and J ends lost 5 bases and 4 bases respectively, with 6 bases between them. This CDR3 comprises 12 residues. Per the germline V gene, CDR1 is MDHEN and CDR2 is SYDVKM. CDR3: CASSLRNQPQHF. CDR3 DNA sequence: TGTGCCAGCAGTCTGCGAAATCAGCCCCAGCATTTT.

The table lists this clone with a count of one. This rearrangement joins TRBV18 to TRBJ1-1; D not resolved. In germline, CDR1 is KGHSH, CDR2 LQKENI. CDR3 length equals 15 residues. Trimming pared 1 base from V and 4 bases from J, leaving 13 bases between. CDR3 amino acids: CASSPLELRSTEAFF. The DNA for the CDR3 is TGTGCCAGCTCACCACTAGAGTTAAGAAGCACTGAAGCTTTCTTT. Filled out from reference TRBV18 and TRBJ1-1, the complete variable domain reads NAGVMQNPRHLVRRRGQEARLRCSPMKGHSHVYWYRQLPEEGLKFMVYLQKENIIDESGMPKERFSAEFPKEGPSILRIQQVVRGDSAAYFCASSPLELRSTEAFFGQGTRLTVV.

The chain carries TRBV6-6 and TRBJ2-2, with TRBD2 identical over 13 bases. The CDR3 extends over 15 amino acids. V lost 7 bases and J lost 6; bases outside the gene matches: 5. Per germline, CDR1 MNHNY and CDR2 SVGAGI (reference sequence). CDR3 sequence (DNA): TGTGCCAGCACTACACTAGCGGGAGGGCCCGGGGAGCTGTTTTTT. This codes for CASTTLAGGPGELFF.

This clone was seen only once. This chain joins TRBV11-2 and TRBJ1-1; D is uncertain. The V end lost 4 bases, the J end lost 4 bases, and 16 bases lay between the germline ends. There are 15 residues in the CDR3. Germline V gene lookup returns CDR1 SGHAT and CDR2 FQNNGV. The DNA for the CDR3 is TGTGCCAGCAGCTCCCGACATGACGTAGGCACTGAAGCTTTCTTT. This sequence encodes CASSSRHDVGTEAFF.

The chain carries TRBV4-3 and TRBJ1-1; D gene ambiguous. The CDR3 spans 14 residues. Germline lookup yields CDR1 LGHNA and CDR2 YSLEER. Trimming removed 0 bases at V and 11 bases at J, with 16 bases between. The CDR3 reads CASSQDYGGYEAFF. CDR3 DNA: TGCGCCAGCAGCCAAGATTATGGAGGTTATGAGGCTTTCTTT.

V gene TRBV19 combines with J gene TRBJ2-7; possibly TRBD2 for D (5 bases). Trimming left V 10 bases short and J 0 bases short, with 16 bases between. The CDR3 loop spans 14 amino acids. Germline V gene data show CDR1 as LNHDA and CDR2 as SQIVND (reference sequence). The CDR3 nucleotides read TGTGCCACCGCCTGGACTGCCACCTCCTACGAGCAGTACTTC. This codes for CATAWTATSYEQYF.

This chain joins TRBV5-6 and TRBJ1-6; 7 bases line up with TRBD1. CDR1 and CDR2 from the germline V gene are SGHDT and YYEEEE. The length of the CDR3 is 16 residues. Losses at the gene ends were 0 bases for V and 10 bases for J; bases not matched to a gene: 10. CDR3: CASSLVQGVAYSPLHF. CDR3 bases: TGTGCCAGCAGCTTGGTGCAGGGGGTGGCTTACTCACCCCTCCACTTT.

The rearrangement joins TRBV19 to TRBJ1-5, with D tentatively TRBD1 (5 bases). Looked up from germline, CDR1 is LNHDA and CDR2 is SQIVND (reference sequence). V was shortened by 3 bases and J by 9 bases, with 9 bases between the two germline ends. The CDR3 has 12 residues. This CDR3 is CASSIGGGPQHF. The CDR3 coding sequence is TGTGCCAGTAGTATCGGGGGAGGGCCCCAGCATTTT.

The CDR3 reads CATSRGARNYGYTF. In DNA, the CDR3 is TGTGCCACCAGCAGAGGTGCCCGGAACTATGGCTACACCTTC. This chain joins TRBV15 and TRBJ1-2; D gene uncertain. Germline CDR1 reads LNHNV; CDR2 reads YYDKDF (reference sequence). This CDR3 contains 14 residues. Between the trimmed V and J ends, which lost 1 base and 2 bases, there was a span of 8 bases.

V is TRBV3-1 (or the pseudogene TRBV3-2) and J is TRBJ1-5; D unresolved. The ends were cut back, 1 base at V and 0 bases at J, with 10 bases in the middle. The CDR3 contains 16 residues. Germline loops: CDR1 LGHDT, CDR2 YNNKEL (reference sequence). CDR3 sequence reads: CASSQGGGLSNQPQHF. In DNA, the CDR3 is TGTGCCAGCAGCCAAGGGGGTGGACTTAGCAATCAGCCCCAGCATTTT.

The chain combines TRBV7-6 with TRBJ2-7, with 14 bases fitting TRBD2. The junction had 5 bases not matched to a gene; V was cut back by 4 bases and J by 6 bases. Germline loops: CDR1 SGHVS, CDR2 FNYEAQ. The CDR3 extends over 15 amino acids. In DNA form, the CDR3 reads TGTGCCAGCAGCTCCGGGACTAGCGGGAGTCGCGAGCAGTACTTC. Protein: CASSSGTSGSREQYF.

This rearrangement joins TRBV18 to TRBJ2-5; 7 nucleotides line up with TRBD1. J was trimmed by 4 bases and V by 3 bases; bases with no gene match: 8. CDR1 and CDR2 from the germline V gene are KGHSH and LQKENI. The length of the CDR3 is 15 residues. DNA for the CDR3: TGTGCCAGCTCACCCACCTTACAGGGGACAGAGACCCAGTACTTC. This translates into CASSPTLQGTETQYF.

This clone has only one observation. The chain carries TRBV11-2 and TRBJ2-3, with 9 bases identical to TRBD2. The CDR3 spans 15 residues. CDR1 is SGHAT, CDR2 FQNNGV, per germline. V was pared by 11 bases and J by 2 bases, with 11 bases of the junction left unmatched. DNA of the CDR3: TGTGCCTCCGAAGCACTAGCGGGCTCCACAGATACGCAGTATTTT. It encodes CASEALAGSTDTQYF. Full variable domain (rest looked up from reference TRBV11-2 and TRBJ2-3): EAGVAQSPRYKIIEKRQSVAFWCNPISGHATLYWYQQILGQGPKLLIQFQNNGVVDDSQLPKDRFSAERLKGVDSTLKIQPAKLEDSAVYLCASEALAGSTDTQYFGPGTRLTVL.

The CDR3 DNA is TGCGCCAGCCGAGATTCCGGGACTACCCTGGGGGATACGCAGTATTTT. It specifies CASRDSGTTLGDTQYF. The chain combines TRBV5-1 with TRBJ2-3, with 7 bases fitting TRBD2. CDR1 is SGHRS, CDR2 YFSETQ, per germline. The CDR3 sequence is 16 residues long. V gave up 7 bases and J gave up 6 bases; unmatched junction bases: 17.

The V and J genes are TRBV29-1 and TRBJ2-7; TRBD1 matches 7 bases. The CDR3 is 14 amino acids. Per germline, CDR1 SQVTM and CDR2 ANQGSEA. Unmatched junction bases numbered 8, after V lost 4 bases and J lost 2 bases. Written as DNA, the CDR3 is TGCAGCGTTGTAACGGGACAGAGTACCTACGAGCAGTACTTC. This gives the protein CSVVTGQSTYEQYF.

The chain couples TRBV28 to TRBJ2-5; 15 bases line up with TRBD2. CDR1 MDHEN and CDR2 SYDVKM come from the germline V gene. V shed 6 bases and J 2 bases; nucleotides not matched to a gene: 1. The CDR3 covers 15 residues. CDR3 in amino acids: CASSGLAGGQETQYF. Here the CDR3 DNA reads TGTGCCAGCAGCGGACTAGCGGGAGGGCAAGAGACCCAGTACTTC.

The chain has TRBV5-6 and TRBJ2-7; 14 positions agree with TRBD2. The CDR3 has 18 residues. After removal of 2 bases from V and 6 bases from J, the junction contained 13 bases not matched to a gene. CDR1 SGHDT and CDR2 YYEEEE come from the germline V gene. The CDR3 is CASSLKGLAGGTWGEQYF. In DNA, the CDR3 is TGTGCCAGCAGCTTAAAAGGACTAGCGGGAGGCACATGGGGCGAGCAGTACTTC.

In regard to this clone: Other DNA sequences of this sample code for an identical CDR3. This chain connects TRBV12-3 or TRBV12-4 to TRBJ2-2; D call uncertain. V was shortened by 0 bases and J by 5 bases, with 4 bases between the two germline ends. The CDR3 totals 13 residues. The CDR3 DNA is TGTGCCAGCAGTTTAGCTCGGACCGGGGAGCTGTTTTTT. It is translated as CASSLARTGELFF.